This T cell receptor beta chain was sequenced during a study of CD8+ T cells in alopecia areata. J gave up 5 bases and V 3 bases, and 4 bases lay outside the gene matches. Per the germline V gene, CDR1 is SGHTA and CDR2 is FQGNSA. This CDR3 has 15 amino acids. Investigators isolated RNA and reverse transcribed it into cDNA to act as the sequencing template. This table comes from immunoSEQ multiplex PCR, and its TCRdb copy is limited to in-frame clones, with some not included. Found here are fewer than 150,000 clones, around four fifths of them singletons; the top ten hold roughly 25%. Treatment: oral pan-JAK inhibitor, 5-10 mg twice daily. Separation by sorting yielded CD4+ and CD8+ T cells from PBMCs.

This TCR derives from a human donor with alopecia areata. The V call is TRBV7-2, the J call TRBJ2-5; 12 nucleotides agree with TRBD2. The source was CD8+ T cells sorted from blood, collected at week 4, from a patient treated with tofacitinib. In nucleotides, the CDR3 is TGTGCCAGCAGCTTCCTAGGGACTAGCGGGGAGACCCAGTACTTC. This encodes CASSFLGTSGETQYF.